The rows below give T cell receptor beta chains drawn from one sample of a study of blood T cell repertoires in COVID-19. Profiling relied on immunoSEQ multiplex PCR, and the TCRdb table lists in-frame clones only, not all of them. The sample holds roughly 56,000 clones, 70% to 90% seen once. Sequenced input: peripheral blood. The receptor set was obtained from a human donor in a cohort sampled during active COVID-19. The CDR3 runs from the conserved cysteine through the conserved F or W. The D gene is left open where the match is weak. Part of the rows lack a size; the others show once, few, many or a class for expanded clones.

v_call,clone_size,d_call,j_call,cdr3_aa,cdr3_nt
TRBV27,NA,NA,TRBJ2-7,CASSPNGHGYEQYF,TGTGCCAGCAGCCCAAATGGGCACGGCTACGAGCAGTACTTC
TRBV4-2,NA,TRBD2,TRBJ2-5,CASSQVSSGTGETQYF,TGTGCCAGCAGCCAAGTTTCTAGCGGGACCGGGGAGACCCAGTACTTC
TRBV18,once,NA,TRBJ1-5,CASSPLGGNQPQHF,TGTGCCAGCTCACCCTTGGGGGGGAATCAGCCCCAGCATTTT
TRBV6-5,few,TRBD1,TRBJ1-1,CASRARWDRDTEAFF,TGTGCCAGCAGGGCTAGATGGGACAGGGACACTGAAGCTTTCTTT
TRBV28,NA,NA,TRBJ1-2,CVSMSNYGYTF,TGTGTGAGTATGTCGAACTATGGCTACACCTTC
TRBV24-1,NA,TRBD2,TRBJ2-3,CATRGSGRGDTQYF,TGTGCCACCCGGGGTAGCGGGAGAGGGGATACGCAGTATTTT
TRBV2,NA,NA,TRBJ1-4,CASSGNSLNEKLFF,TGTGCCAGCAGTGGAAACAGCCTTAATGAAAAACTGTTTTTT
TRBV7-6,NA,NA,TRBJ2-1,CASAGRGASFF,TGTGCCAGCGCGGGACGAGGGGCGTCATTCTTC
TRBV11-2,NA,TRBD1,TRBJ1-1,CASHPGTGNTEAFF,TGTGCCAGCCATCCGGGGACAGGCAACACTGAAGCTTTCTTT
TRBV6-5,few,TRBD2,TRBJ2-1,CASSYVAGVGNEQFF,TGTGCCAGCAGTTACGTCGCGGGAGTTGGTAATGAGCAGTTCTTC
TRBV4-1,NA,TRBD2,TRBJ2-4,CASSQLAGGLAKNIQYF,TGCGCCAGCAGCCAACTAGCGGGAGGACTAGCCAAAAACATTCAGTACTTC
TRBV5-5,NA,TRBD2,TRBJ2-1,CASSRGLAGASSYNEQFF,TGTGCCAGCAGCCGGGGACTAGCGGGAGCTAGCTCCTACAATGAGCAGTTCTTC
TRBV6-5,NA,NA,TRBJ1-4,CASGQSIATNEKLFF,TGTGCCAGCGGACAGAGTATTGCAACTAATGAAAAACTGTTTTTT
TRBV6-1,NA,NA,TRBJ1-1,CASSDRAGYTEAFF,TGTGCCAGCAGTGACAGGGCTGGGTACACTGAAGCTTTCTTT
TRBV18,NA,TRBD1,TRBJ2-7,CASSPDRARGEQYF,TGTGCCAGCTCTCCGGACAGGGCCCGGGGGGAGCAGTACTTC
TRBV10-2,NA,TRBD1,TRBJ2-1,CASRDRGRSYNEQFF,TGCGCCAGCAGGGACAGGGGGAGATCCTACAATGAGCAGTTCTTC
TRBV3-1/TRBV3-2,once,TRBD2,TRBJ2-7,CASSHGTKPYEQYF,TGTGCCAGCAGCCACGGGACTAAGCCCTACGAGCAGTACTTC
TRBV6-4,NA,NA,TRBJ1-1,CASSDSRDTEAFF,TGTGCCAGCAGTGACTCGAGGGACACTGAAGCTTTCTTT
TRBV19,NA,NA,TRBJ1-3,CASSMGKAGAYSGNTIYF,TGTGCCAGTAGTATGGGTAAGGCAGGGGCCTACTCTGGAAACACCATATATTTT
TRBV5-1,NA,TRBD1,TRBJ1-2,CASAKDRGTANYGYTF,TGCGCCAGCGCAAAGGACAGGGGGACGGCTAACTATGGCTACACCTTC
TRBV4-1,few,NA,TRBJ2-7,CASSQVTRTVYEQYF,TGCGCCAGCAGCCAAGTTACTAGGACCGTGTACGAGCAGTACTTC
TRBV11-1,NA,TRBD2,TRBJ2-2,CASSSIGLAPRELFF,TGTGCCAGCAGCTCAATCGGACTAGCTCCCCGGGAGCTGTTTTTT
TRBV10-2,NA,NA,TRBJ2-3,CASTQGRSTDTQYF,TGCGCCAGCACCCAGGGTAGAAGCACAGATACGCAGTATTTT
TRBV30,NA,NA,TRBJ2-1,CAWRIDTGKPPYNEQFF,TGTGCCTGGAGGATAGACACAGGGAAACCCCCATACAATGAGCAGTTCTTC
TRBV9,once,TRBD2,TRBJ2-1,CASSPTPGLALPNEQFF,TGTGCCAGCAGCCCAACACCGGGACTAGCTCTCCCAAATGAGCAGTTCTTC
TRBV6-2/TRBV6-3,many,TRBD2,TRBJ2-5,CASSYLSGSAETQYF,TGTGCCAGCAGTTACTTGAGCGGGAGCGCAGAGACCCAGTACTTC
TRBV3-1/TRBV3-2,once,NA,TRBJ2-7,CASRPGIPPYEQYF,TGTGCCAGCCGACCCGGGATTCCCCCCTACGAGCAGTACTTC
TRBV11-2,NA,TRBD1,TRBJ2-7,CASSFCGTGEACYEQYF,TGTGCCAGCAGCTTTTGCGGGACAGGGGAGGCCTGCTACGAGCAGTACTTC
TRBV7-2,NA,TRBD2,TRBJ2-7,CASSSLRGRSSYEQYF,TGTGCCAGCAGCTCCCTCCGCGGGAGGAGCTCCTACGAGCAGTACTTC
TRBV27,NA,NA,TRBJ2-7,CASSRISGTIYEQYF,TGTGCCAGCAGTCGAATCTCCGGGACAATCTACGAGCAGTACTTC
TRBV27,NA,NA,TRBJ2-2,CASSYGNTGELFF,TGTGCCAGCAGTTACGGGAACACCGGGGAGCTGTTTTTT
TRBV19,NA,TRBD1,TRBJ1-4,CASRTGTATNEKLFF,TGTGCCAGTAGAACCGGGACAGCAACTAATGAAAAACTGTTTTTT
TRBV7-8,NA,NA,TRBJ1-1,CASSLSFGGDEAFF,TGTGCCAGCAGCTTAAGTTTTGGGGGCGACGAAGCTTTCTTT
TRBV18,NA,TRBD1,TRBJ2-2,CASSQDRMGTGELFF,TGTGCCAGCTCCCAGGACAGGATGGGCACCGGGGAGCTGTTTTTT